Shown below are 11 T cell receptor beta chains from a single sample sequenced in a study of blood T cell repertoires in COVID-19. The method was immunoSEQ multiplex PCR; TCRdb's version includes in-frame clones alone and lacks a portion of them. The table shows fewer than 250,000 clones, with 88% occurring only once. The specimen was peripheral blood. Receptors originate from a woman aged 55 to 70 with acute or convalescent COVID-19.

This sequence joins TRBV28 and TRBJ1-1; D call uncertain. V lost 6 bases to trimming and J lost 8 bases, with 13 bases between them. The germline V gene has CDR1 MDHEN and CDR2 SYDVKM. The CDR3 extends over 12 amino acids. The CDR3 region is CASSFTRPEAFF. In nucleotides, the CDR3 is TGTGCCAGCAGCTTCACCAGGCCAGAAGCTTTCTTT.

CDR3 sequence (DNA): TGTGCCAGCGGGAGGGGCCTCCAAGAGACCCAGTACTTC. Amino acids: CASGRGLQETQYF. J is TRBJ2-5 and V is TRBV7-3; 7 positions match TRBD2. Germline lookup yields CDR1 SGHTA and CDR2 FQGTGA. V shed 8 bases and J 1 base; nucleotides not matched to a gene: 4. The CDR3 spans 13 residues.

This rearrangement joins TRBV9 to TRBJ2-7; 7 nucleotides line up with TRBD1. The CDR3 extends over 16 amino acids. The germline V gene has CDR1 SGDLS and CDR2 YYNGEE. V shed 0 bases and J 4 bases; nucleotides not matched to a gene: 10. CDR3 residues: CASSVEGQIPPYEQYF. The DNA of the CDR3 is TGTGCCAGCAGCGTAGAGGGACAGATACCCCCTTACGAGCAGTACTTC.

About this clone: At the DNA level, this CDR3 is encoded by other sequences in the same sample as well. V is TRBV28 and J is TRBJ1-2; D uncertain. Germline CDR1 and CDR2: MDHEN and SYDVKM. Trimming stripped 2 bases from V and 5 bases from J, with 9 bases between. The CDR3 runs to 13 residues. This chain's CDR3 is CASSLLGGYGYTF. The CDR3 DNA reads TGTGCCAGCAGTTTACTGGGAGGGTATGGCTACACCTTC.

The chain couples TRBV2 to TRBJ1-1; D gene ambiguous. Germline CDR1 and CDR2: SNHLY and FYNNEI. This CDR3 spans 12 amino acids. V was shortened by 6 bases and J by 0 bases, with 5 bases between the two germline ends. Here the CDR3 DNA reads TGTGCCAGCAGGCGGTTGAACACTGAAGCTTTCTTT. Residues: CASRRLNTEAFF.

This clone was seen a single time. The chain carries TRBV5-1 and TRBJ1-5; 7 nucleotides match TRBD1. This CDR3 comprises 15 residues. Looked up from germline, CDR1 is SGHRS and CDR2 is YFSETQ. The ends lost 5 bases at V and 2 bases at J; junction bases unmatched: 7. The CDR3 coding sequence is TGCGCCAGCAGTGTGGAGGGGGCAGGCAATCAGCCCCAGCATTTT. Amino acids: CASSVEGAGNQPQHF.

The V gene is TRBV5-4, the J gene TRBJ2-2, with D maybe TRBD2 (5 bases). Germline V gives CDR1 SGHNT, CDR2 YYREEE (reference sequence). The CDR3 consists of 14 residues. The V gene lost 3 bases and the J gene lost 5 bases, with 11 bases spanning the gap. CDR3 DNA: TGTGCCAGCAGCTATGGACTTCGGACCGGGGAGCTGTTTTTT. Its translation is CASSYGLRTGELFF.

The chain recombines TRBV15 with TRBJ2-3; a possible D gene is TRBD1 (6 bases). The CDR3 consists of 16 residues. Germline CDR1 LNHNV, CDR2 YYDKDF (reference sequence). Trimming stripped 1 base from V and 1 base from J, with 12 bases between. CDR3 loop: CATSRAARGRTDTQYF. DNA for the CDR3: TGTGCCACCAGCAGAGCGGCCAGGGGTCGCACAGATACGCAGTATTTT. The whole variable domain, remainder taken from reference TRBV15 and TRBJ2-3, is DAMVIQNPRYQVTQFGKPVTLSCSQTLNHNVMYWYQQKSSQAPKLLFHYYDKDFNNEADTPDNFQSRRPNTSFCFLDIRSPGLGDTAMYLCATSRAARGRTDTQYFGPGTRLTVL.

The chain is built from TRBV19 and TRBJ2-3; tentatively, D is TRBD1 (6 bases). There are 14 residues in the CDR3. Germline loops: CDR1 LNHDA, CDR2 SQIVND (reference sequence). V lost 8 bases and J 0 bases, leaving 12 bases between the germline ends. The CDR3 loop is CASSRTASTDTQYF. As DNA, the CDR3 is TGTGCCAGTTCCAGGACAGCTAGCACAGATACGCAGTATTTT.

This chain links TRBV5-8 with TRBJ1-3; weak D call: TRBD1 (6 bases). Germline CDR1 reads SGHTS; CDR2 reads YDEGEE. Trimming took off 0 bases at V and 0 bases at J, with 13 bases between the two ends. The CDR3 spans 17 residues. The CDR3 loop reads CASSLEGATGSGNTIYF. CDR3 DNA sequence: TGTGCCAGCAGCTTGGAAGGTGCGACAGGCTCTGGAAACACCATATATTTT.

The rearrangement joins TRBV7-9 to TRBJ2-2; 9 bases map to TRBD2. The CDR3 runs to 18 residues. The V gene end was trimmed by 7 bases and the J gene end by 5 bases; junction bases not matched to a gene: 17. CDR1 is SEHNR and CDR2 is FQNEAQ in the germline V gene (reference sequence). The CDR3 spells CASTRWVAGAKGTGELFF. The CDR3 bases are TGTGCCAGCACCAGATGGGTAGCGGGAGCTAAAGGGACCGGGGAGCTGTTTTTT. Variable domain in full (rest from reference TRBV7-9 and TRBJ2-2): DTGVSQNPRHKITKRGQNVTFRCDPISEHNRLYWYRQTLGQGPEFLTYFQNEAQLEKSRLLSDRFSAERPKGSFSTLEIQRTEQGDSAMYLCASTRWVAGAKGTGELFFGEGSRLTVL.